The clone carrying this T cell receptor (beta chain) has at least ten counts. The antigen is not known. This sample was included in a study of T cells in Graves' hyperthyroidism and ophthalmopathy. Study results and limitations: Ophthalmopathy and stable hyperthyroidism were separated by a 13 V-J model. Model-based prediction identified ophthalmopathy a median about 7 months prior to its onset.

TCR beta CDR3 regions were amplified from RNA. First-round RT-PCR targeting the TCR CDR3 was performed with the HTBI primer set. MiXCR was run by TCRdb on the multiplex PCR reads, yielding one entry per CDR3 protein. The sample shows fewer than 500,000 distinct CDR3 sequences, about 15% of them seen only once. The CDR3 runs to 16 residues. Losses at the gene ends were 4 bases for V and 2 bases for J; bases not matched to a gene: 6. The germline gives CDR1 SGHRS, CDR2 YFSETQ. J is TRBJ2-2 and V is TRBV5-1; 9 bases line up with TRBD1. Sequences were obtained from blood. The sequence was obtained from a woman in her 30s with Graves' ophthalmopathy. CDR3 region: CASSEQGAPNTGELFF. In DNA, the CDR3 is TGCGCCAGCAGCGAACAGGGGGCGCCCAACACCGGGGAGCTGTTTTTT.